This record concerns one T cell receptor beta chain sequence. Antigen specificity is unknown. This sample is part of a study of monozygotic twins with inflammatory bowel disease. Study-wide findings and caveats: Support for any single strong IBD-associated signal or clonotype was not found. Twins with IBD were found to have lower TCRbeta diversity (inverse Simpson) than healthy co-twins.

TCRdb reprocessed the 5' RACE reads and reports one entry per CDR3 protein, with no DNA. The sample table includes about 380,000 distinct CDR3 sequences. Germline CDR1 and CDR2: MGHRA and YSYEKL. The CDR3 length is 13 residues. Specimen: blood. The V call is TRBV4-1, the J call TRBJ2-7; the D call from TCRdb, TRBD2, cannot be confirmed without DNA. This clonotype was obtained from a human donor with ulcerative colitis or Crohn's disease, or a healthy co-twin of an affected twin (not recorded which). The CDR3 sequence is CASSPREGGEQYF.